This TCR beta chain was captured in a study of blood T cell repertoires in COVID-19. Study background: Acute-phase and convalescent COVID-19 samples originated in the United States, Italy and Spain.

The repertoire was sequenced with immunoSEQ multiplex PCR; TCRdb's copy has only in-frame clones and lacks some. The table has around 370,000 clones, 90% seen once. Sequenced sample: peripheral blood. The receptor's source is a young man with active or convalescent COVID-19.

The CDR3 reads CASSHSSRNTGELFF. The CDR3 nucleotides read TGTGCCAGCAGCCACAGCTCCAGGAACACCGGGGAGCTGTTTTTT. V usage is TRBV5-5 and J usage is TRBJ2-2; D unclear. Germline CDR1 SGHKS, CDR2 YYEKEE (reference sequence). Deletions cut 4 bases from V and 1 base from J, with 11 bases between. The CDR3 is 15 residues long.